The 24 T cell receptor beta chains below all came from one sample that was sequenced in a study of blood T cells in healthy people across ages. Next came a second PCR, run for about 7 to 12 cycles, which used a sample-barcoded 5' primer along with a J-beta primer mix. Via MiXCR, TCRdb re-called the 5' RACE reads, giving one row per CDR3 protein. The sample includes more than 650,000 distinct CDR3 sequences, under 30% seen only once; the top ten take approximately 2.9%. This sample was also put to use in a study of T cells of mothers and their children.

Sequenced input: blood. The receptor source for this set is a boy aged 5-17 years in good health.

The chain couples TRBV25-1 to TRBJ2-5; 9 nucleotides agree with TRBD2. Germline V gene sequence: CDR1 MGHDK, CDR2 SYGVNS. This CDR3 is built from 15 residues. V shed 4 bases and J 5 bases; nucleotides not matched to a gene: 8. The CDR3 reads CASSGPLSGGETQYF. CDR3 coding DNA: TGTGCCAGCAGTGGACCTCTCAGCGGGGGGGAGACCCAGTACTTC.

The chain joins TRBV6-5 to TRBJ1-2, with 7 bases that match TRBD1. J gave up 3 bases and V 7 bases, and 2 bases lay outside the gene matches. This CDR3 spans 12 amino acids. CDR1 MNHEY and CDR2 SVGAGI come from the germline V gene. CDR3 coding DNA: TGTGCCAGCACCGGACAGGACTATGGCTACACCTTC. It is translated as CASTGQDYGYTF.

The chain links TRBV10-3 to TRBJ1-5; D might be TRBD1 (6 bases). The CDR3 runs 15 residues. The V gene lost 4 bases and the J gene lost 3 bases, with 13 bases spanning the gap. Germline lookup yields CDR1 ENHRY and CDR2 SYGVKD. The CDR3 is CAISGGDTLNQPQHF. In DNA, the CDR3 is TGTGCCATCAGTGGGGGGGACACCCTCAATCAGCCCCAGCATTTT.

The chain carries TRBV20-1 and TRBJ2-3; D is perhaps TRBD2 (6 bases). Germline V gene lookup returns CDR1 DFQATT and CDR2 SNEGSKA (reference sequence). The CDR3 length is 12 residues. V was cut by 2 bases and J by 5 bases, with 8 bases left in between. CDR3 sequence: CSARKGGDTQYF. The CDR3 bases are TGCAGTGCTAGAAAGGGAGGAGATACGCAGTATTTT.

Concerning this clonotype: One junction end disagrees with the germline gene, perhaps due to a read error. The chain joins TRBV7-9 to TRBJ1-2, with a tentative D call TRBD1 (5 bases). There are 15 residues in the CDR3. CDR1 SEHNR and CDR2 FQNEAQ come from the germline V gene (reference sequence). The CDR3 region has the DNA TGTGCCAGCAGCTTAGGGCAGGGAAAGTATAATGGCCACACCTTC. Translation: CASSLGQGKYNGHTF.

This clonotype occurred a few times. This chain links TRBV3-1 with TRBJ2-1; TRBD2 matches at 14 bases. Germline CDR1 reads LGHDT; CDR2 reads YNNKEL (reference sequence). Losses at the gene ends were 1 base for V and 2 bases for J; bases not matched to a gene: 1. The CDR3 loop spans 17 amino acids. CDR3 DNA: TGTGCCAGCAGCCAAGGACTAGCGGGGGGGCCCTACAATGAGCAGTTCTTC. Its translation is CASSQGLAGGPYNEQFF.

The chain joins TRBV3-1 to TRBJ2-5; 13 bases agree with TRBD2. The tail of the sequence fits TRBJ2-1 better, so the J call may be wrong. The CDR3 is made up of 15 amino acids. CDR1 is LGHDT, CDR2 YNNKEL, per germline (reference sequence). The CDR3 sequence: CASSLTSGGAPEQFF. In nucleotides, the CDR3 is TGTGCCAGCAGCCTTACTAGCGGGGGGGCGCCTGAGCAGTTCTTC.

This clonotype occurred a few times. The CDR3 sequence is CASSDSSGPGELFF. The CDR3 DNA is TGTGCCAGCAGTGACTCGTCAGGCCCCGGGGAGCTGTTTTTT. The chain uses TRBV6-4 and TRBJ2-2; D not resolved. Per the germline V gene, CDR1 is MRHNA and CDR2 is SNTAGT. Trimming removed 0 bases at V and 6 bases at J, with 8 bases between. CDR3 length: 14 amino acids.

The chain links TRBV9 to TRBJ1-3, with TRBD1 as a possible D gene (6 bases). The V end was cut by 6 bases, the J end by 0 bases, with 10 bases between. Germline CDR1 SGDLS, CDR2 YYNGEE. This CDR3 is built from 14 residues. CDR3 sequence reads: CASTGQSSGNTIYF. The CDR3 DNA sequence: TGTGCCAGCACCGGACAGTCCTCTGGAAACACCATATATTTT.

This clonotype was counted ten times or more. The V and J genes are TRBV20-1 and TRBJ1-2; 8 nucleotides match TRBD1. The CDR3 is 14 residues long. V was pared by 3 bases and J by 6 bases, with 9 bases of the junction left unmatched. Germline V gene data show CDR1 as DFQATT and CDR2 as SNEGSKA (reference sequence). CDR3 coding DNA: TGCAGTGCTAGGGACCAGGGGGCTGGGGATGGCTACACCTTC. This sequence encodes CSARDQGAGDGYTF.

The CDR3 here is CASKGTVQETQYF. CDR3 DNA sequence: TGTGCCAGCAAAGGGACAGTCCAAGAGACCCAGTACTTC. The genes are TRBV7-8 and TRBJ2-5; TRBD1 matches at 7 bases. V lost 7 bases and J lost 1; bases outside the gene matches: 3. Germline CDR1 is SGHVS and CDR2 is FQNEAQ. The length of the CDR3 is 13 residues.

In this sample, this clonotype turned up a few times. The chain combines TRBV12-3 or TRBV12-4 with TRBJ2-1, with 7 positions matching TRBD1. The CDR3 length is 14 residues. V trimming: 1 base; J trimming: 9 bases; junction bases outside the gene matches: 6. The CDR3 sequence: CASSLGTGLGEQFF. CDR3 sequence (DNA): TGTGCCAGCAGTTTAGGGACAGGCCTCGGTGAGCAGTTCTTC.

The chain couples TRBV11-3 to TRBJ2-2; TRBD2 is a possible D gene (6 bases). Germline-derived CDR1 and CDR2 are SGHNT and YENEEA. The V end lost 1 base, the J end lost 3 bases, and 12 bases lay between the germline ends. The CDR3 spans 16 residues. CDR3 region: CASSLVGGLHTGELFF. DNA of the CDR3: TGTGCCAGCAGCTTAGTGGGAGGACTACACACCGGGGAGCTGTTTTTT. The complete variable domain, with remaining parts taken from reference TRBV11-3 and TRBJ2-2, reads EAGVVQSPRYKIIEKKQPVAFWCNPISGHNTLYWYLQNLGQGPELLIRYENEEAVDDSQLPKDRFSAERLKGVDSTLKIQPAELGDSAVYLCASSLVGGLHTGELFFGEGSRLTVL.

This clonotype was seen only a few times. V and J are TRBV11-1 and TRBJ2-5; 12 positions match TRBD2. Germline V gene sequence: CDR1 SGHAT, CDR2 FQDESV (reference sequence). Unmatched junction bases numbered 8, after V lost 1 base and J lost 2 bases. The CDR3 extends over 18 amino acids. For the CDR3, the DNA is TGTGCCAGCAGCTTAGGGCGACTAGCGGGGGCCGTGCAAGAGACCCAGTACTTC. This gives the protein CASSLGRLAGAVQETQYF.

The rearrangement joins TRBV15 to TRBJ2-5; the D call may be TRBD1 or TRBD2 (6 bases each). This CDR3 comprises 15 residues. Per the germline V gene, CDR1 is LNHNV and CDR2 is YYDKDF (reference sequence). The V end lost 0 bases, the J end lost 5 bases, and 13 bases lay between the germline ends. The CDR3 sequence: CATSRERGAGETQYF. For the CDR3, the DNA is TGTGCCACCAGCAGAGAAAGGGGGGCGGGCGAGACCCAGTACTTC.

With regard to this clonotype: Mismatch with germline at one junction end may stem from a read error. J is TRBJ2-3 and V is TRBV6-5, with 7 nucleotides matching TRBD1. CDR1 and CDR2 from the germline V gene are MNHEY and SVGAGI. The CDR3 totals 16 residues. The CDR3 DNA reads TGTGCCCGCAGTCGCGACAGGGTTATCCCCACAGATACGCAGTATTTT. This sequence encodes CARSRDRVIPTDTQYF.

This clonotype was observed a few times. This chain links TRBV18 with TRBJ1-2, with TRBD1 as a possible D gene (5 bases). Trimming shortened V by 6 bases and J by 0 bases, and 14 bases separated the two germline ends. The CDR3 has 15 amino acids. Germline V gene lookup returns CDR1 KGHSH and CDR2 LQKENI. CDR3 DNA sequence: TGTGCCAGCTCCCGGGACGGCCGAGCTAACTATGGCTACACCTTC. This gives the protein CASSRDGRANYGYTF. The full variable domain, completed using reference TRBV18 and TRBJ1-2, is NAGVMQNPRHLVRRRGQEARLRCSPMKGHSHVYWYRQLPEEGLKFMVYLQKENIIDESGMPKERFSAEFPKEGPSILRIQQVVRGDSAAYFCASSRDGRANYGYTFGSGTRLTVV.

This sequence joins TRBV7-8 and TRBJ2-5; no clear D gene. V was clipped by 6 bases and J by 4 bases, with 15 bases between them. Germline CDR1 is SGHVS and CDR2 is FQNEAQ. The CDR3 has 14 amino acids. The CDR3 DNA reads as TGTGCCAGCAGAACGACACGGAGAGGAGAGACCCAGTACTTC. It encodes CASRTTRRGETQYF.

This clonotype was found once. The chain joins TRBV7-2 to TRBJ1-5; TRBD1 matches 9 bases. After removal of 5 bases from V and 7 bases from J, the junction contained 6 bases not matched to a gene. The CDR3 consists of 14 residues. From germline, CDR1 is SGHTA and CDR2 FQGNSA. CDR3 in DNA: TGTGCCAGCAGCCGGGACAGGGCACAGCAGCCCCAGCATTTT. Translation gives CASSRDRAQQPQHF.

The genes are TRBV6-6 and TRBJ2-2, with 7 bases aligning to TRBD2. From germline, CDR1 is MNHNY and CDR2 SVGAGI (reference sequence). The V segment lost 6 bases and the J segment 6 bases; nucleotides outside the gene matches: 7. This CDR3 has 14 residues. DNA of the CDR3: TGTGCCAGCAGGCCGGGAGGCCGGGCCGGGGAGCTGTTTTTT. Protein: CASRPGGRAGELFF.

The chain uses TRBV12-3 or TRBV12-4 and TRBJ1-5; no firm D call. V lost 2 bases and J 4 bases, leaving 15 bases between the germline ends. CDR3 length: 16 residues. CDR3 sequence: CASSLFGSGSNQPQHF. The CDR3 DNA follows: TGTGCCAGCAGTTTATTTGGGTCGGGGAGTAATCAGCCCCAGCATTTT.

The chain links TRBV3-1 to TRBJ2-2; either TRBD1 or TRBD2 may fit D (6 bases each). From germline, CDR1 is LGHDT and CDR2 YNNKEL (reference sequence). With 1 base removed from V and 2 bases from J, the gap between germline ends came to 17 bases. This CDR3 is built from 18 residues. The CDR3 DNA reads TGTGCCAGCAGCCAAGCTGGAAGGGGGAGGTTTAACACCGGGGAGCTGTTTTTT. Amino acids: CASSQAGRGRFNTGELFF.

There are a few counts of this clonotype. The chain joins TRBV20-1 to TRBJ2-7; 9 bases agree with TRBD1. The CDR3 covers 14 residues. Germline-derived CDR1 and CDR2 are DFQATT and SNEGSKA (reference sequence). The junction had 7 bases not matched to a gene; V was cut back by 6 bases and J by 1 base. The CDR3 is CSAHGQGSSYEQYF. The CDR3 DNA follows: TGCAGTGCCCACGGACAGGGGAGTTCCTACGAGCAGTACTTC.

The V gene is TRBV5-1, the J gene TRBJ2-2; D is ambiguous. Trimming stripped 0 bases from V and 3 bases from J, with 12 bases between. The germline gives CDR1 SGHRS, CDR2 YFSETQ. The CDR3 runs to 16 residues. The CDR3 DNA reads TGCGCCAGCAGCTTGGGGGCGGCAGTCCACACCGGGGAGCTGTTTTTT. It specifies CASSLGAAVHTGELFF.